The clone carrying this TCR beta chain has just a few counts. The sample belongs to a study of identical twins. The CDR3 spans 13 residues. J was trimmed by 6 bases and V by 5 bases; bases with no gene match: 7. TCRdb passed the 5' RACE reads through MiXCR, listing each CDR3 protein once. The sample lists approximately 210,000 distinct CDR3 sequences; approximately 15% were seen once. This sample also belongs to another study, concerning T cells expressing NK-cell markers. That report notes: Eight donors were sequenced, of whom seven were HCMV-seropositive, while the remaining one was HCMV-seronegative. In several donors, these clonotypes also led the CD3+CD56-NKG2C+ fraction.

The receptor was isolated from a woman between 18 and 29 years old in good health. The sequencing input was CD8+ T cells sorted from blood. This chain uses TRBV12-3 or TRBV12-4 with TRBJ2-7; 7 bases agree with TRBD2. In DNA, the CDR3 is TGTGCCAGCAGTCGACTAGCCCAAAGCGAGCAGTACTTC. Translation gives CASSRLAQSEQYF.